Included here is one T cell receptor beta chain sequence, with context. This clone was seen once. Its target antigen remains unknown. Base qualities were left out, and no much larger clone turns up one base away. The CDR3 regions of human TCRbeta chains were analyzed by immunosequencing. Per the original workflow: TCRs in the repertoires were compared against a reference library of SARS-CoV-2-specific TCRs that had been generated with the MIRA antigen-specificity platform. Breadth was defined as the fraction of unique TCRs that were SARS-CoV-2-associated. Depth was defined as the fraction of total T cells that were SARS-CoV-2-associated. Using the MIRA data, each spike-specific TCR was mapped to the spike region that the TCR reacts to and placed in a CD4 or CD8 class. Log10-transformed breadth and depth values were compared by one-way ANOVA with Sidak's multiple comparisons tests. The clones in this table, taken by TCRdb from immuneACCESS, are in-frame only. Not every clone is retained; where verified, under half of the shortfall comes from an unresolved V gene, and the cause of the rest is unknown. Clone size and V and J calls were adopted from that table, with D and trimming inferred from the DNA. A total of some 190,000 clones appear in this sample, approximately 92% of them only once. Of the sample, over 1% is held by the ten largest clones.

The time point label for this specimen denotes: baseline before first vaccination. The vaccinee samples were drawn from two UK trials, COV001 and COV002, one of which was a single-blind randomized controlled phase 2/3 trial testing AZD1222 (ChAdOx1 nCoV-19) in healthy adults. Trial participant PBMC samples were collected at day 0 and day 28 after the second dose for TCRbeta chain sequencing. The CDR3 holds 15 amino acids from the cysteine to the phenylalanine. Here the CDR3 DNA is all that survives: 45 bases in frame from base 1. The germline V gene encodes CDR1 SGHVS and CDR2 FQNEAQ. Trimming at the junction amounts to 1 base on V and 1 base on J, and the germline ends lie 10 bases apart. This record comes from a study of T cell responses to AZD1222 COVID-19 vaccine (dated by TCRdb to 2020 to 2022). Regarding the study in general: AZD1222 recipients given second doses at about 4 weeks or at about 12 weeks were pooled, since spike-specific TCR depth and breadth were not found to differ between the two schedules. TCR sequencing covered roughly 230 trial participants: around 210 given two doses of AZD1222 and around 26 given two doses of MenACWY control vaccine. Trial participants were enrolled into age subgroups of 18-55, 56-69 and 70-plus years, which contained around 140, 26 and 57 TCR-sequenced participants, respectively.

Study-wide conclusions, independent of this receptor: Vaccine-associated CD4 TCRs spanned the whole spike protein, with dominant responses in regions 160-218 and 743-854. Conclusions about previously exposed vaccinees were limited because only a handful of AZD1222 recipients were SARS-CoV-2 seropositive at baseline. The 56-69-year group was small, and its depth increase did not reach significance, likely because of low power. Reportedly, almost half of the unique spike-specific TCRs recognized epitopes lying outside the regions that are mutated in the B.1.351 and B.1.1.7 variants. A significant rise in spike-specific TCR breadth and depth was observed after two AZD1222 doses relative to day 0 and relative to MenACWY recipients. No day 14 peak-response samples were available, so repertoires were characterized only after the peak T cell response. Participants were mostly white British, with more females than males. The authors suggested clonal diversity may have been underestimated.

This sample comprised peripheral blood, obtained on day 0 of AZD1222 vaccination. The receptor was isolated from an adult in good health. The V and J genes are TRBV7-8 and TRBJ1-2; the D gene cannot be resolved reliably. The nucleotide sequence reads TGTGCCAGCAGCTTAGGGACGGCGATTAACTATGGCTACACCTTC. Its translation reads: CASSLGTAINYGYTF.